This TCR beta chain was observed in a study of T cells in Graves' hyperthyroidism and ophthalmopathy. The study, taken as a whole, reports: Most clonotypes expanded in the thyroid (above 0.001) were also present in blood.

Researchers amplified the TCR beta CDR3 regions from RNA transcripts. The study used the HTBI primer set for a first-round RT-PCR of the TCR CDR3. TCRdb analysed the multiplex PCR reads with MiXCR anew, one entry per CDR3 protein. This sample carries around 270,000 distinct CDR3 sequences, around a fifth of them seen once, and the ten largest clones take 35% to 40%. Ophthalmopathy in the patients scored at least 3 on Clinical Activity Score and at least 4 on NOSPECS grade, lasting under 3 months. The authors obtained PBMCs from 10 ml of fresh peripheral blood. In its sample, this clonotype was seen a few times. Antigen: not known. The ends lost 1 base at V and 5 bases at J; junction bases unmatched: 13. The CDR3 totals 19 residues. In germline, CDR1 is LNHNV, CDR2 YYDKDF (reference sequence).

The specimen was blood. The rearrangement joins TRBV15 to TRBJ2-3, with 12 bases lining up with TRBD2. The clonotype originates from a middle-aged man with Graves' ophthalmopathy. This chain's CDR3 is CATSRGRLAGAPPRDTQYF. DNA of the CDR3: TGTGCCACCAGCAGAGGCCGACTAGCGGGAGCCCCCCCGAGAGATACGCAGTATTTT.